The source of this T cell receptor beta chain is a study of T cell repertoires in cytomegalovirus infection. One entry per CDR3 protein, called by TCRdb with MiXCR from the reads. The sample carries about 920,000 distinct CDR3 sequences, approximately 31% recorded once. A remark on this clonotype: Its antigen is unknown.

The V gene's germline CDR1 is SEHNR and CDR2 FQNEAQ (reference sequence). Trimming removed 6 bases at V and 9 bases at J, with 20 bases between. This CDR3 is built from 14 residues. V and J are TRBV7-9 and TRBJ2-5; tentative D call: TRBD2 (6 bases). This TCR came from a human donor in good health (CMV status not recorded). Some clones in this sample may be carry-over from other donors' samples. Material: cultured CD8+ T cells from PBMCs, obtained from culture after CMV antigen stimulation. The DNA of the CDR3 is TGTGCCAGCAGAGCTGCCGGCGTGGGGGAGGCCCAGTACTTC. Protein: CASRAAGVGEAQYF.